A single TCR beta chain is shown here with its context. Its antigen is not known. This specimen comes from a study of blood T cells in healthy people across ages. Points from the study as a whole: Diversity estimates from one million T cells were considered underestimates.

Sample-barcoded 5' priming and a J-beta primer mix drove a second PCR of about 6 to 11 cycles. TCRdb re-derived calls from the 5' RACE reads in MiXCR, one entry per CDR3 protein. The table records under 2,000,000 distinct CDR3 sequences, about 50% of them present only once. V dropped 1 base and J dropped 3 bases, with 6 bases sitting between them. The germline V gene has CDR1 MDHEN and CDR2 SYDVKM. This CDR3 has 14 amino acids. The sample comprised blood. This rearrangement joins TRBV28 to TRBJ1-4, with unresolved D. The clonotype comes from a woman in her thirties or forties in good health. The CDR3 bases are TGTGCCAGCAGTTTATATACAGCTAATGAAAAACTGTTTTTT. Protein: CASSLYTANEKLFF.